The 25 T cell receptor beta chains presented below share a single source sample, sequenced in a study of cytomegalovirus exposure and HLA in healthy donors. The study ran its PCR with 60 Vbeta and 13 Jbeta primers. This table comes from immunoSEQ multiplex PCR, and its TCRdb copy is limited to in-frame clones, with some not included. The sample carries 150,000 to 200,000 clones, approximately 80% recorded once. The sample was PBMCs. These receptor sequences come from a woman aged 25 to 45 in good health and CMV-seropositive.

This clone was counted a few times. The chain is built from TRBV19 and TRBJ1-5, with 9 bases that match TRBD1. Trimming removed 8 bases from V and 3 bases from J; junction bases left unmatched: 11. Germline V gives CDR1 LNHDA, CDR2 SQIVND (reference sequence). The CDR3 loop spans 16 amino acids. As DNA, the CDR3 is TGTGCCAGTCAACCACCGGGACAGGGACACAATCAGCCCCAGCATTTT. Translating gives CASQPPGQGHNQPQHF.

As DNA, the CDR3 is TGTGCCAGCCGGGGAGTCGGAAATGAAAAACTGTTTTTT. Its protein is CASRGVGNEKLFF. This chain joins TRBV28 and TRBJ1-4; the D is unclear. Trimming stripped 8 bases from V and 5 bases from J, with 12 bases between. CDR3 length: 13 residues. Germline V gene data show CDR1 as MDHEN and CDR2 as SYDVKM.

This clone qualifies as medium-sized. The chain recombines TRBV6-6 with TRBJ2-1, with 8 positions matching TRBD2. The CDR3 is 15 residues long. Trimming took 3 bases from V and 6 from J; bases not matched to a gene: 7. Germline V gene sequence: CDR1 MNHNY, CDR2 SVGAGI (reference sequence). The CDR3 nucleotides read TGTGCCAGCAGTTATGGTGCGGGGGGCGGCAATGAGCAGTTCTTC. Residues: CASSYGAGGGNEQFF.

The rearrangement uses TRBV10-2 and TRBJ2-7, with TRBD1 matching 10 bases. Germline lookup yields CDR1 WSHSY and CDR2 SAAADI. Losses at the gene ends were 11 bases for V and 3 bases for J; bases not matched to a gene: 7. This CDR3 is built from 13 residues. DNA of the CDR3: TGCGCCTGCGGGGGACAGGGGCGCTACGAGCAGTACTTC. Translation: CACGGQGRYEQYF.

This clone has just a few counts. The DNA for the CDR3 is TGTGCCAGCAGGCCGGGACTATCGAACACCGGGGAGCTGTTTTTT. Translation gives CASRPGLSNTGELFF. V and J are TRBV2 and TRBJ2-2, with TRBD2 matching 7 bases. The CDR3 is 15 amino acids. J lost 0 bases, V lost 6 bases, and 4 bases had no gene match. CDR1 is SNHLY and CDR2 is FYNNEI in the germline V gene.

This chain uses TRBV13 with TRBJ2-7; TRBD1 might be the D (6 bases). From germline, CDR1 is PRHDT and CDR2 FYEKMQ (reference sequence). With 5 bases removed from V and 0 bases from J, the gap between germline ends came to 14 bases. This CDR3 has 15 residues. CDR3 amino acids: CASSETDSSSYEQYF. In nucleotides, the CDR3 is TGTGCCAGCAGCGAAACGGACAGTAGCTCCTACGAGCAGTACTTC.

The chain carries TRBV6-5 and TRBJ1-1; D might be TRBD1 (6 bases). CDR3 length equals 14 residues. The germline V and J ends were trimmed by 8 bases and 13 bases, with 26 bases remaining between them. The V gene's germline CDR1 is MNHEY and CDR2 SVGAGI. The CDR3 DNA follows: TGTGCCAGCTATCTCTCGCCATGGACAGTCGGTGTTTTCTTT. This translates into CASYLSPWTVGVFF.

The CDR3 sequence: CASSWGTGYQETQYF. The DNA for the CDR3 is TGTGCCAGCAGCTGGGGTACAGGGTACCAAGAGACCCAGTACTTC. The rearrangement uses TRBV7-9 and TRBJ2-5; possible D gene TRBD1, 6 bases. The V and J ends lost 4 bases and 0 bases respectively, with 12 bases between them. Germline values: CDR1 SEHNR, CDR2 FQNEAQ (reference sequence). This CDR3 has 15 residues.

The V gene is TRBV15, the J gene TRBJ2-7; 7 nucleotides align to TRBD1. CDR1 and CDR2 (germline): LNHNV, YYDKDF (reference sequence). There are 13 residues in the CDR3. With 5 bases clipped from V and 3 bases from J, the junction kept 4 bases outside the gene matches. The CDR3: CATSGPGGYEQYF. The DNA for the CDR3 is TGTGCCACCAGCGGACCAGGGGGCTACGAGCAGTACTTC.

The J gene is TRBJ1-1, the V gene TRBV9; D gene unclear. Germline V gene data show CDR1 as SGDLS and CDR2 as YYNGEE. Trimming took 3 bases from V and 0 from J, leaving 6 bases between them. The length of the CDR3 is 13 residues. The CDR3 region has the DNA TGTGCCAGCAGCGGAGTCATGAACACTGAAGCTTTCTTT. Translated: CASSGVMNTEAFF.

This chain links TRBV5-1 with TRBJ2-5; TRBD1 matches at 8 bases. The V gene end was trimmed by 1 base and the J gene end by 4 bases; junction bases not matched to a gene: 12. The CDR3 consists of 17 residues. Germline-derived CDR1 and CDR2 are SGHRS and YFSETQ. CDR3 region: CASSLPAGRGRVETQYF. CDR3 DNA: TGCGCCAGCAGCTTGCCAGCGGGCAGGGGGCGAGTAGAGACCCAGTACTTC. The full variable domain, in which reference TRBV5-1 and TRBJ2-5 provide the parts outside the CDR3, is KAGVTQTPRYLIKTRGQQVTLSCSPISGHRSVSWYQQTPGQGLQFLFEYFSETQRNKGNFPGRFSGRQFSNSRSEMNVSTLELGDSALYLCASSLPAGRGRVETQYFGPGTRLLVL.

This chain links TRBV27 with TRBJ2-6; D remains ambiguous. The V and J ends lost 3 bases and 0 bases respectively, with 9 bases between them. Looked up from germline, CDR1 is MNHEY and CDR2 is SMNVEV (reference sequence). CDR3 length: 16 residues. Written as DNA, the CDR3 is TGTGCCAGCAGTTTCCACATAACCTCTGGGGCCAACGTCCTGACTTTC. Protein sequence: CASSFHITSGANVLTF.

The CDR3 reads CASSGQNGYTF. The CDR3 bases are TGTGCCAGCAGTGGACAGAATGGCTACACCTTC. The rearrangement links TRBV27 to TRBJ1-2; possibly TRBD1 for D (6 bases). The CDR3 extends over 11 amino acids. V was shortened by 5 bases and J by 6 bases, with 7 bases between the two germline ends. In germline, CDR1 is MNHEY, CDR2 SMNVEV (reference sequence).

CDR3 residues: CASSLGAGNTIYF. The CDR3 DNA follows: TGTGCCAGCAGCTTGGGGGCCGGAAACACCATATATTTT. The chain combines TRBV11-2 with TRBJ1-3, with D perhaps matching TRBD1 (6 bases). The CDR3 extends over 13 amino acids. The ends were cut back, 3 bases at V and 4 bases at J, with 7 bases in the middle. Germline CDR1 SGHAT, CDR2 FQNNGV.

V and J are TRBV2 and TRBJ2-3; a possible D gene is TRBD2 (5 bases). Trimming cost V 8 bases and J 2 bases, with 14 bases left between them. The germline V gene has CDR1 SNHLY and CDR2 FYNNEI. This CDR3 region has 14 residues. The CDR3 DNA is TGTGCCAGCTTTCCGGGATACATCACAGATACGCAGTATTTT. Protein product: CASFPGYITDTQYF.

This chain joins TRBV4-1 and TRBJ2-3; TRBD2 matches at 7 bases. This CDR3 contains 15 residues. V lost 3 bases to trimming and J lost 0 bases; unmatched junction nucleotides: 3. CDR1 and CDR2 (germline): MGHRA, YSYEKL. The CDR3 loop reads CASSHVSGSTDTQYF. The CDR3 nucleotides are TGCGCCAGCAGCCATGTTAGCGGGAGCACAGATACGCAGTATTTT.

This chain connects TRBV27 to TRBJ1-2; 10 bases align to TRBD1. The CDR3 sequence is 15 residues long. V trimming: 4 bases; J trimming: 10 bases; junction bases outside the gene matches: 12. From germline, CDR1 is MNHEY and CDR2 SMNVEV (reference sequence). CDR3 sequence: CASSSIRGTGVAYTF. The CDR3 nucleotides read TGTGCCAGCAGTTCCATCAGGGGGACAGGGGTCGCCTACACCTTC.

This chain joins TRBV18 and TRBJ1-4, with 7 bases that match TRBD1. V lost 3 bases and J lost 4; bases outside the gene matches: 11. CDR1 KGHSH and CDR2 LQKENI come from the germline V gene. The length of the CDR3 is 17 residues. The CDR3 loop is CASSPLPGTAVNEKLFF. CDR3 DNA sequence: TGTGCCAGCTCACCTCTCCCCGGGACAGCGGTTAATGAAAAACTGTTTTTT.

The J gene is TRBJ2-1, the V gene TRBV29-1; 8 bases align to TRBD1. The CDR3 consists of 14 residues. The V segment lost 7 bases and the J segment 1 base; nucleotides outside the gene matches: 6. The germline V gene has CDR1 SQVTM and CDR2 ANQGSEA. CDR3: CSAPRTGSYNEQFF. In nucleotides, the CDR3 is TGCAGCGCCCCGCGGACAGGGTCCTACAATGAGCAGTTCTTC.

The gene calls are TRBV10-2 and TRBJ1-1; no clear D. The CDR3 has 14 amino acids. With 2 bases removed from V and 5 bases from J, the gap between germline ends came to 12 bases. Per the germline V gene, CDR1 is WSHSY and CDR2 is SAAADI. The CDR3 nucleotides read TGCGCCAGCAGTGAGGGAGCGGGGAGAACTGAAGCTTTCTTT. Residues: CASSEGAGRTEAFF.

The chain joins TRBV6-6 to TRBJ1-1; 9 nucleotides agree with TRBD1. The V segment lost 5 bases and the J segment 5 bases; nucleotides outside the gene matches: 6. Germline V gene lookup returns CDR1 MNHNY and CDR2 SVGAGI (reference sequence). The CDR3 totals 14 residues. The CDR3 loop reads CASSIQGAATEAFF. CDR3 coding DNA: TGTGCCAGCAGTATACAGGGGGCAGCTACTGAAGCTTTCTTT.

This clone has just a few counts. The V gene is TRBV2, the J gene TRBJ1-1; TRBD1 agrees at 9 bases. The CDR3 contains 15 residues. Looked up from germline, CDR1 is SNHLY and CDR2 is FYNNEI. After removal of 3 bases from V and 5 bases from J, the junction contained 7 bases not matched to a gene. This chain's CDR3 is CASSDPQGARTEAFF. CDR3 nucleotide sequence: TGTGCCAGCAGTGACCCACAGGGGGCAAGAACTGAAGCTTTCTTT. The entire variable domain, with the rest obtained from reference TRBV2 and TRBJ1-1, is as follows: EPEVTQTPSHQVTQMGQEVILRCVPISNHLYFYWYRQILGQKVEFLVSFYNNEISEKSEIFDDQFSVERPDGSNFTLKIRSTKLEDSAMYFCASSDPQGARTEAFFGQGTRLTVV.

The chain has TRBV19 and TRBJ2-2, with 8 bases lining up with TRBD1. The J segment lost 4 bases and the V segment lost 4 bases, leaving 2 bases of the junction unmatched. Germline values: CDR1 LNHDA, CDR2 SQIVND (reference sequence). This CDR3 is built from 14 residues. DNA for the CDR3: TGTGCCAGTAGTACGGACAGGGCCACCGGGGAGCTGTTTTTT. Protein sequence: CASSTDRATGELFF.

In this sample, this clone turned up a few times. The V and J genes are TRBV6-6 and TRBJ1-6; 7 bases agree with TRBD1. In germline, CDR1 is MNHNY, CDR2 SVGAGI (reference sequence). The CDR3 is 16 residues long. The ends lost 9 bases at V and 1 base at J; junction bases unmatched: 9. The CDR3 loop reads CASRKKGASYNSPLHF. DNA of the CDR3: TGTGCCAGTAGAAAAAAGGGGGCATCCTATAATTCACCCCTCCACTTT.

This clone was picked up one time. The genes are TRBV5-1 and TRBJ2-3; TRBD2 matches 7 bases. Germline CDR1 and CDR2: SGHRS and YFSETQ. V lost 0 bases to trimming and J lost 4 bases; unmatched junction nucleotides: 2. The CDR3 has 14 amino acids. The CDR3 sequence is CASSLASGADTQYF. The CDR3 DNA follows: TGCGCCAGCAGCTTGGCTAGCGGCGCAGATACGCAGTATTTT.